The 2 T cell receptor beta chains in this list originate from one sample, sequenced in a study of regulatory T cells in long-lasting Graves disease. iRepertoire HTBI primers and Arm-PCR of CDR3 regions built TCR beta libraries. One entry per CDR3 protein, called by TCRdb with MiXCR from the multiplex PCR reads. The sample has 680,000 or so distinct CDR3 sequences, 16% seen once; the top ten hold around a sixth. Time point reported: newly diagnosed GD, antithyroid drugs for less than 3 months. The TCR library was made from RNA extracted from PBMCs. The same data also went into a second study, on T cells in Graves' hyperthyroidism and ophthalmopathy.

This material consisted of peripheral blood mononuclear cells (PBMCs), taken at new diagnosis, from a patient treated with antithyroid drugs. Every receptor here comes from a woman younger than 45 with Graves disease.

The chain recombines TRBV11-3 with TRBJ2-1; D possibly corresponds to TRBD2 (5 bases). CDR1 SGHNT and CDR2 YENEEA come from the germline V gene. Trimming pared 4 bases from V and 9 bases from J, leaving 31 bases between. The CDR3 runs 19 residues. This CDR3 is CASSSSPGTQSPSRGEQFF. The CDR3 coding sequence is TGTGCCAGCAGCTCAAGCCCCGGAACTCAAAGCCCGTCTCGGGGTGAGCAGTTCTTC.

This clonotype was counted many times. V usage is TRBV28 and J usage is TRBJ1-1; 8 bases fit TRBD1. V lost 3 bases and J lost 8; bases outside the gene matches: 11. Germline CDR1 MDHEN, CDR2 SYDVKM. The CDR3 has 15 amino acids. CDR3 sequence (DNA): TGTGCCAGCAGTTTGGGGGGGACAGGACCTATGGAAGCTTTCTTT. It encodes CASSLGGTGPMEAFF.